A single sample is the source of the 21 T cell receptor beta chains below, sequenced in a study of shared clonotypes between healthy human individuals. Profiling relied on immunoSEQ multiplex PCR, and the TCRdb table lists in-frame clones only, not all of them. The table has around 2.5 million clones, roughly 93% seen once. The sample consisted of naive CD4+ T cells from PBMCs. This sample's subset: CD45RA+ positively selected. The source of these receptors is a man between 18 and 35 years old in good health. Some clones in this sample may be carry-over from other donors' samples.

V usage is TRBV5-1 and J usage is TRBJ2-3; 7 nucleotides line up with TRBD2. There are 16 residues in the CDR3. V was clipped by 0 bases and J by 3 bases; unmatched bases: 7. Looked up from germline, CDR1 is SGHRS and CDR2 is YFSETQ. The CDR3 coding sequence is TGCGCCAGCAGCTTGGGGGGAGGGCCCTCAACAGATACGCAGTATTTT. Translating gives CASSLGGGPSTDTQYF. The entire variable domain, with the rest obtained from reference TRBV5-1 and TRBJ2-3, is as follows: KAGVTQTPRYLIKTRGQQVTLSCSPISGHRSVSWYQQTPGQGLQFLFEYFSETQRNKGNFPGRFSGRQFSNSRSEMNVSTLELGDSALYLCASSLGGGPSTDTQYFGPGTRLTVL.

The chain recombines TRBV9 with TRBJ1-2; no clear D gene. Deletions cut 0 bases from V and 0 bases from J, with 9 bases between. The length of the CDR3 is 15 residues. CDR1 SGDLS and CDR2 YYNGEE come from the germline V gene. CDR3 nucleotides: TGTGCCAGCAGCGTAGTCGGGGAAGCTAACTATGGCTACACCTTC. Encoded protein: CASSVVGEANYGYTF.

V and J are TRBV7-2 and TRBJ2-2; no reliable D call. The CDR3 length is 14 residues. V lost 2 bases to trimming and J lost 2 bases, with 6 bases between them. The germline CDR1 and CDR2 sequences are SGHTA and FQGNSA. This CDR3 reads CASSLRLNTGELFF. The CDR3 coding sequence is TGTGCCAGCAGCTTACGCCTAAACACCGGGGAGCTGTTTTTT.

The rearrangement uses TRBV7-3 and TRBJ2-1, with TRBD2 matching 9 bases. Germline CDR1 and CDR2: SGHTA and FQGTGA. The CDR3 extends over 16 amino acids. The J segment lost 1 base and the V segment lost 4 bases, leaving 5 bases of the junction unmatched. CDR3 amino acids: CASSSRLAVSYNEQFF. The CDR3 nucleotides read TGTGCCAGCAGCTCCCGACTAGCGGTATCCTACAATGAGCAGTTCTTC.

In its sample, this clone was seen a few times. The chain is built from TRBV28 and TRBJ1-5; D may be TRBD1 (5 bases). The V end was cut by 6 bases, the J end by 7 bases, with 19 bases between. The length of the CDR3 is 15 residues. Germline loops: CDR1 MDHEN, CDR2 SYDVKM. The CDR3 nucleotides are TGTGCCAGCAGACCCTCGGGAGGGGAGGAACAGCCCCAGCATTTT. Residues: CASRPSGGEEQPQHF.

V gene TRBV5-1 combines with J gene TRBJ1-2; TRBD1 agrees at 8 bases. This CDR3 is built from 16 residues. The germline CDR1 and CDR2 sequences are SGHRS and YFSETQ. V was pared by 0 bases and J by 4 bases, with 8 bases of the junction left unmatched. CDR3 nucleotide sequence: TGCGCCAGCAGCTTGGCTTCTCCCGGGACAGGCTATGGCTACACCTTC. Translating gives CASSLASPGTGYGYTF.

In its sample, this clone was seen a few times. Distinct nucleotide sequences in the sample also encode this CDR3. This CDR3 is CASSVQGSTDTQYF. The CDR3 nucleotides read TGTGCCAGCAGCGTACAGGGCAGCACAGATACGCAGTATTTT. The rearrangement uses TRBV9 and TRBJ2-3; D is possibly TRBD1 (5 bases). The CDR3 is 14 amino acids. V was pared by 1 base and J by 0 bases, with 6 bases between. CDR1 SGDLS and CDR2 YYNGEE come from the germline V gene.

The chain links TRBV11-2 to TRBJ2-7; 7 nucleotides agree with TRBD2. Germline lookup yields CDR1 SGHAT and CDR2 FQNNGV. There are 15 residues in the CDR3. The V gene end was trimmed by 11 bases and the J gene end by 5 bases; junction bases not matched to a gene: 18. DNA for the CDR3: TGTGCCCTACTCCTAGTGTGGGGGGGGTCCAACGAGCAGTACTTC. Translated: CALLLVWGGSNEQYF.

The chain employs TRBV5-5 and TRBJ2-6, with D uncertain. V lost 4 bases to trimming and J lost 2 bases, with 7 bases between them. Per the germline V gene, CDR1 is SGHKS and CDR2 is YYEKEE (reference sequence). The CDR3 runs 14 residues. The CDR3 loop reads CASSPLPGANVLTF. In DNA, the CDR3 is TGTGCCAGCAGCCCCCTACCTGGGGCCAACGTCCTGACTTTC.

With regard to this clone: Other DNA sequences in this sample translate to the same CDR3. This rearrangement joins TRBV7-3 to TRBJ2-5; 8 nucleotides align to TRBD2. CDR3 size: 14 residues. Germline CDR1 and CDR2: SGHTA and FQGTGA. The trim removed 5 bases at V and 5 bases at J, leaving 7 bases unmatched. As DNA, the CDR3 is TGTGCCAGCAGCCCCCGGGGGGGACGGGAGACCCAGTACTTC. The encoded protein is CASSPRGGRETQYF.

Details on this clone: Other DNA sequences from this sample encode an identical CDR3 as well. The J gene is TRBJ2-2, the V gene TRBV5-1; 9 positions agree with TRBD1. CDR3 length: 16 amino acids. With 4 bases clipped from V and 2 bases from J, the junction kept 6 bases outside the gene matches. Germline CDR1 SGHRS, CDR2 YFSETQ. The CDR3 nucleotides read TGCGCCAGCAGCCCGGACAGGGGTCTTAACACCGGGGAGCTGTTTTTT. Translated, it gives CASSPDRGLNTGELFF.

The chain couples TRBV11-2 to TRBJ2-1, with TRBD2 matching 8 bases. The CDR3 is 17 amino acids. Germline CDR1 is SGHAT and CDR2 is FQNNGV. Trimming removed 4 bases from V and 2 bases from J; junction bases left unmatched: 10. The chain's CDR3 is CASSSDLAGSTYNEQFF. CDR3 bases: TGTGCCAGCAGCTCCGATCTAGCGGGCTCAACCTACAATGAGCAGTTCTTC.

This rearrangement joins TRBV4-1 to TRBJ1-1, with TRBD1 matching 9 bases. The junction had 6 bases not matched to a gene; V was cut back by 1 base and J by 6 bases. Germline CDR1 MGHRA, CDR2 YSYEKL. The CDR3 runs to 15 residues. The CDR3 DNA reads TGCGCCAGCAGCCAAGGGGACAGGGAACGAGCTGAAGCTTTCTTT. Residues: CASSQGDRERAEAFF.

CDR3 region: CASRPQGSNEKLFF. The DNA of the CDR3 is TGTGCCAGCAGACCTCAGGGGTCTAATGAAAAACTGTTTTTT. The chain joins TRBV6-6 to TRBJ1-4; D is possibly TRBD1 (6 bases). Trimming removed 6 bases at V and 3 bases at J, with 11 bases between. The CDR3 is 14 amino acids. Looked up from germline, CDR1 is MNHNY and CDR2 is SVGAGI (reference sequence).

The rearrangement links TRBV5-6 to TRBJ2-7; D unclear. V was clipped by 3 bases and J by 0 bases, with 13 bases between them. Germline CDR1 is SGHDT and CDR2 is YYEEEE. The CDR3 contains 15 residues. CDR3 region: CASSSSAESSYEQYF. The CDR3, as DNA: TGTGCCAGCAGCTCCAGTGCGGAGAGCTCCTACGAGCAGTACTTC.

This sequence joins TRBV5-4 and TRBJ1-4; D may be TRBD1 (6 bases). CDR3 size: 14 residues. The germline V gene has CDR1 SGHNT and CDR2 YYREEE (reference sequence). V dropped 4 bases and J dropped 13 bases, with 20 bases sitting between them. CDR3 residues: CASSEDSQMSGLFF. The CDR3 DNA reads as TGTGCCAGCAGCGAGGACAGCCAAATGAGTGGACTGTTTTTT.

V gene TRBV30 combines with J gene TRBJ2-1, with D possibly TRBD2 on 5 matching bases. Germline V lookup: CDR1 GTSNPN, CDR2 SVGIG (reference sequence). The V gene lost 0 bases and the J gene lost 10 bases, with 19 bases spanning the gap. The CDR3 loop spans 15 amino acids. The DNA for the CDR3 is TGTGCCTGGAGTGTACCTAGCCGGCCCCTTCAAGAGCAGTTCTTC. Protein product: CAWSVPSRPLQEQFF.

The chain uses TRBV18 and TRBJ1-4; a possible D gene is TRBD1 (5 bases). Germline lookup yields CDR1 KGHSH and CDR2 LQKENI. This CDR3 is built from 15 residues. V lost 4 bases and J lost 7, with 16 bases in between. The CDR3 is CASSHGKGVFEKLFF. As DNA, the CDR3 is TGTGCCAGCTCACACGGCAAAGGGGTCTTTGAAAAACTGTTTTTT. Supplemented by reference TRBV18 and TRBJ1-4, the full variable domain reads NAGVMQNPRHLVRRRGQEARLRCSPMKGHSHVYWYRQLPEEGLKFMVYLQKENIIDESGMPKERFSAEFPKEGPSILRIQQVVRGDSAAYFCASSHGKGVFEKLFFGSGTQLSVL.

This chain connects TRBV6-5 to TRBJ1-2; 7 bases are shared with TRBD1. The length of the CDR3 is 13 residues. Germline values: CDR1 MNHEY, CDR2 SVGAGI. Germline trimming cut 6 bases from V and 6 bases from J; bases unmatched to any gene: 7. CDR3 in amino acids: CASRRDRLNGYTF. CDR3 DNA: TGTGCCAGCAGGCGGGACAGACTCAATGGCTACACCTTC.

This chain joins TRBV5-6 and TRBJ1-4; no clear D. Germline values: CDR1 SGHDT, CDR2 YYEEEE. This CDR3 region has 14 residues. The V and J ends lost 1 base and 10 bases respectively, with 14 bases between them. The CDR3 DNA is TGTGCCAGCAGCTTGAGTCGAGGAGAGGGAAAACTGTTTTTT. This sequence encodes CASSLSRGEGKLFF.

The V and J genes are TRBV28 and TRBJ2-7, with TRBD1 identical over 7 bases. From germline, CDR1 is MDHEN and CDR2 SYDVKM. V gave up 5 bases and J gave up 2 bases; unmatched junction bases: 9. The CDR3 consists of 15 residues. CDR3 bases: TGTGCCAGCAGTATCCGGACAGGAAGAACCTACGAGCAGTACTTC. Translating gives CASSIRTGRTYEQYF.